These 12 T cell receptor beta chains share one sample of origin, sequenced in a study of blood T cell repertoires in COVID-19. Sequencing used immunoSEQ multiplex PCR; TCRdb keeps in-frame clones, though not all of them. Of 150,000 to 200,000 clones listed, around 85% were seen once; the top ten hold approximately 8%. Sample: peripheral blood. These TCRs come from a man in his fifties or sixties with acute or convalescent COVID-19.

The chain links TRBV5-6 to TRBJ1-1, with 11 positions matching TRBD1. The CDR3 is made up of 13 amino acids. CDR1 and CDR2 (germline): SGHDT, YYEEEE. The junction had 3 bases not matched to a gene; V was cut back by 8 bases and J by 3 bases. The CDR3 coding sequence is TGTGCCAGGGGGACAGGGGGAGACACTGAAGCTTTCTTT. Its translation: CARGTGGDTEAFF.

The V call is TRBV7-2, the J call TRBJ1-2; 7 bases map to TRBD1. CDR3 length: 15 amino acids. Germline CDR1 and CDR2: SGHTA and FQGNSA. J gave up 1 base and V 5 bases, and 7 bases lay outside the gene matches. The CDR3 loop is CASSEPRDSNYGYTF. CDR3 in DNA: TGTGCCAGCAGCGAACCCCGGGACAGTAACTATGGCTACACCTTC.

The V call is TRBV18, the J call TRBJ2-7; possible D gene TRBD1, 6 bases. The CDR3 totals 13 residues. The V gene's germline CDR1 is KGHSH and CDR2 LQKENI. Trimming stripped 6 bases from V and 3 bases from J, with 12 bases between. CDR3 in DNA: TGTGCCAGCTCTCCTGGACAGAACTACGAGCAGTACTTC. The encoded protein is CASSPGQNYEQYF.

The rearrangement joins TRBV30 to TRBJ2-5; D possibly corresponds to TRBD1 (6 bases). Germline-derived CDR1 and CDR2 are GTSNPN and SVGIG (reference sequence). Trimming took off 2 bases at V and 7 bases at J, with 8 bases between the two ends. The CDR3 spans 11 residues. CDR3 sequence: CAWSSDRTQYF. Here the CDR3 DNA reads TGTGCCTGGAGTTCGGACAGGACCCAGTACTTC. Using reference TRBV30 and TRBJ2-5 for the parts outside the CDR3, the full variable domain is SQTIHQWPATLVQPVGSPLSLECTVEGTSNPNLYWYRQAAGRGLQLLFYSVGIGQISSEVPQNLSASRPQDRQFILSSKKLLLSDSGFYLCAWSSDRTQYFGPGTRLLVL.

The chain joins TRBV10-3 to TRBJ1-1; 7 bases are a match to TRBD1. CDR3 length equals 14 residues. The V segment lost 6 bases and the J segment 0 bases; nucleotides outside the gene matches: 4. The germline CDR1 and CDR2 sequences are ENHRY and SYGVKD. For the CDR3, the DNA is TGTGCCATCAGCGCGGGACAGCTGAACACTGAAGCTTTCTTT. Protein product: CAISAGQLNTEAFF.

The V call is TRBV4-2, the J call TRBJ2-7, with 7 bases aligning to TRBD2. Germline V gene data show CDR1 as LGHNA and CDR2 as YNFKEQ. The ends lost 2 bases at V and 4 bases at J; junction bases unmatched: 11. The CDR3 spans 16 residues. The CDR3 DNA reads TGTGCCAGCAGCCAAATCCTAGCGGAGGCCCCTTACGAGCAGTACTTC. Amino acids: CASSQILAEAPYEQYF.

This chain links TRBV29-1 with TRBJ2-1; TRBD2 aligns across 11 bases. CDR1 SQVTM and CDR2 ANQGSEA come from the germline V gene. This CDR3 has 16 residues. V lost 2 bases to trimming and J lost 4 bases; unmatched junction nucleotides: 7. The CDR3 loop reads CSVEKGTSGSYNEQFF. The CDR3 nucleotides are TGCAGCGTTGAAAAGGGTACTAGCGGGAGTTACAATGAGCAGTTCTTC.

The rearrangement joins TRBV5-1 to TRBJ1-3, with TRBD1 as a possible D gene (6 bases). The germline V and J ends were trimmed by 1 base and 7 bases, with 12 bases remaining between them. This CDR3 comprises 14 residues. Per the germline V gene, CDR1 is SGHRS and CDR2 is YFSETQ. The CDR3 is CASSLSGDLNTIYF. Written as DNA, the CDR3 is TGCGCCAGCAGCTTGTCAGGGGATCTTAACACCATATATTTT. Filled out from reference TRBV5-1 and TRBJ1-3, the complete variable domain reads KAGVTQTPRYLIKTRGQQVTLSCSPISGHRSVSWYQQTPGQGLQFLFEYFSETQRNKGNFPGRFSGRQFSNSRSEMNVSTLELGDSALYLCASSLSGDLNTIYFGEGSWLTVV.

The genes are TRBV28 and TRBJ1-3; TRBD1 matches 7 bases. The germline V gene has CDR1 MDHEN and CDR2 SYDVKM. The CDR3 extends over 15 amino acids. Losses at the gene ends were 8 bases for V and 2 bases for J; bases not matched to a gene: 9. CDR3 sequence (DNA): TGTGCCAGCGAGGACAGGTCCGCCACTGGAAACACCATATATTTT. Translating gives CASEDRSATGNTIYF.

The chain has TRBV18 and TRBJ1-1; tentative D call: TRBD1 (6 bases). The germline V gene encodes CDR1 KGHSH and CDR2 LQKENI. This CDR3 has 14 residues. Trimming pared 4 bases from V and 5 bases from J, leaving 14 bases between. The CDR3 protein is CASSRVGRGTEAFF. The CDR3 DNA follows: TGTGCCAGCTCACGTGTAGGGAGGGGGACTGAAGCTTTCTTT.

The chain uses TRBV4-1 and TRBJ2-7, with 9 bases identical to TRBD1. After removal of 2 bases from V and 2 bases from J, the junction contained 10 bases not matched to a gene. Germline assignment: CDR1 MGHRA and CDR2 YSYEKL. CDR3 size: 17 residues. CDR3 coding DNA: TGCGCCAGCAGCCAACAACAGGGGGCGAATAGTCCCTACGAGCAGTACTTC. Translating gives CASSQQQGANSPYEQYF.

This clone has only a few counts. This rearrangement joins TRBV19 to TRBJ1-5, with a weak D call TRBD1 (5 bases). This CDR3 is built from 17 residues. Germline CDR1 LNHDA, CDR2 SQIVND (reference sequence). V was shortened by 3 bases and J by 0 bases, with 15 bases between the two germline ends. CDR3 nucleotide sequence: TGTGCCAGTAGTATCCAGGGCGGGAGTTATAGCAATCAGCCCCAGCATTTT. As protein: CASSIQGGSYSNQPQHF.